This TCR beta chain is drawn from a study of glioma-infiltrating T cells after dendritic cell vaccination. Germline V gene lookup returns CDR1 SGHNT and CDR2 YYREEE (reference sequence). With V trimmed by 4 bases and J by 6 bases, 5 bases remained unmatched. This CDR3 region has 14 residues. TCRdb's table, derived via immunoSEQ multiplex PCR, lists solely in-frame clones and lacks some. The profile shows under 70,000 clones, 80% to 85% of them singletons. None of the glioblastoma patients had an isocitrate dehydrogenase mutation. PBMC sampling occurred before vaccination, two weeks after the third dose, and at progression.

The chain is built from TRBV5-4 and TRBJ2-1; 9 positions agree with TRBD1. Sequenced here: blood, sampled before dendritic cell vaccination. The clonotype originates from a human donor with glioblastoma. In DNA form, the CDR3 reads TGTGCCAGCAGCCGAGCGACAGGGGGCAATGAGCAGTTCTTC. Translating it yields CASSRATGGNEQFF.